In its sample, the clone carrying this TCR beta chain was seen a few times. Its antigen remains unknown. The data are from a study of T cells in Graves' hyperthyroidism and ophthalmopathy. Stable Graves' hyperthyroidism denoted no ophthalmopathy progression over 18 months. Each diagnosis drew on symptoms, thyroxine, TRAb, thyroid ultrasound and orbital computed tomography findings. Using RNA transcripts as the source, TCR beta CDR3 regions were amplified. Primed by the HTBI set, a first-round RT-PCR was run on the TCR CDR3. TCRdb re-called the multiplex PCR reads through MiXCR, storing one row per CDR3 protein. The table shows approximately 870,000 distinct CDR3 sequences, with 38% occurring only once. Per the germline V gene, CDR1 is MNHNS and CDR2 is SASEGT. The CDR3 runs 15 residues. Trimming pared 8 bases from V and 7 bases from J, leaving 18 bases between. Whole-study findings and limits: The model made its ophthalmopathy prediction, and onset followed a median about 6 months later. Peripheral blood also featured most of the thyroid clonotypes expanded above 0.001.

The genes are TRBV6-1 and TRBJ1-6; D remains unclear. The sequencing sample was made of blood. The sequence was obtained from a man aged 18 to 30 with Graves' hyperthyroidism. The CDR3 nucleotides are TGTGCCAGCTCCCCGACCAGTTACAGCAATTCACCCCTCCACTTT. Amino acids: CASSPTSYSNSPLHF.